The rows below give T cell receptor beta chains drawn from one sample of a study of T cell responses to AZD1222 COVID-19 vaccine. The table came from immunoSEQ multiplex PCR; TCRdb's copy has only in-frame clones and leaves some out. The sample has roughly 200,000 clones; approximately 92% are singletons. The sequencing here drew on peripheral blood, taken 28 days after the second dose of the MenACWY control vaccine. These receptors all come from an adult who received the MenACWY meningococcal vaccine as a control. CDR3s include the opening cysteine and the closing phenylalanine or tryptophan. A D gene is named only where the DNA matches it firmly. Clone size appears in some rows only: once, few, many, or a class for an expanded clone.

clone_size,j_call,d_call,v_call,cdr3_nt,cdr3_aa
NA,TRBJ1-6,NA,TRBV19,TGTGCCCCCGAACCCCTCCACTTT,CAPEPLHF
NA,TRBJ2-3,NA,TRBV19,TGTGCCAGTAGAGGGGCGAACACAGATACGCAGTATTTT,CASRGANTDTQYF
NA,TRBJ1-2,TRBD1,TRBV19,TGTGCCAGTAGTATGCGGGACAGCGGGCGACAAAATGGCTACACCTTC,CASSMRDSGRQNGYTF
NA,TRBJ2-1,TRBD1,TRBV23-1,TGCGCCAGCAGTCCTCGGGACAGAACATTATACAATGAGCAGTTCTTC,CASSPRDRTLYNEQFF
NA,TRBJ2-2,NA,TRBV3-1/TRBV3-2,TGTGCCAGCAGCCCAACCGTGGGGAGATCGAACACCGGGGAGCTGTTTTTT,CASSPTVGRSNTGELFF
NA,TRBJ2-1,NA,TRBV12-3/TRBV12-4,TGTGCCAGCAGTACCGACACTGAGCAGTTCTTC,CASSTDTEQFF
NA,TRBJ1-1,NA,TRBV6-6,TGTGCCAGCAGTTACTCGGAAGCTTTCTTT,CASSYSEAFF
NA,TRBJ2-7,TRBD2,TRBV28,TGTGCCAGCAGTTTGCCCTCACTAGCGGGTTACGAGCAGTACTTC,CASSLPSLAGYEQYF
NA,TRBJ1-5,NA,TRBV18,TGTGCCAGCTCACCGCAGGGGAGCAATCAGCCCCAGCATTTT,CASSPQGSNQPQHF
NA,TRBJ1-2,NA,TRBV5-4,TGTGCCAGCAGCTTGGATGGTTCGGTTAACTATGGCTACACCTTC,CASSLDGSVNYGYTF
once,TRBJ2-5,NA,TRBV6-5,TGTGCCAGCAGTCTACGGGACTCAGAGACCCAGTACTTC,CASSLRDSETQYF
NA,TRBJ1-5,TRBD1,TRBV7-3,TGTGCCAGCAGCCACCGGGACAGTACGGCCAATCAGCCCCAGCATTTT,CASSHRDSTANQPQHF
NA,TRBJ1-5,NA,TRBV21-1,TGTGCCAGCAGCCCTCAAGGGGCCCAAGGACCCTCCTGTGGGGCGGGGAGCAATCAGCCCCAGCATTTT,CASSPQGAQGPSCGAGSNQPQHF
NA,TRBJ1-1,NA,TRBV12-3/TRBV12-4,TGTGCCAGCAGTTTAAGGGATATTACTGAAGCTTTCTTT,CASSLRDITEAFF
NA,TRBJ2-5,NA,TRBV28,TGTGCCAGCAGTTACGGGGGGCCCGGGACCCAGTACTTC,CASSYGGPGTQYF
NA,TRBJ1-2,NA,TRBV3-1/TRBV3-2,TGTGCCAGCAGCCAAGATGGAACGGGTAACTATGGCTACACCTTC,CASSQDGTGNYGYTF
NA,TRBJ2-7,NA,TRBV27,TGTGCCAGCAGTTTGAGGGGCAGGGGATCCTACGAGCAGTACTTC,CASSLRGRGSYEQYF
NA,TRBJ1-2,TRBD1,TRBV3-1/TRBV3-2,TGTGCCAGCAGCCTCCTCCGGGACAGGATTTCCTATGGCTACACCTTC,CASSLLRDRISYGYTF
NA,TRBJ1-2,NA,TRBV5-4,TGTGCCAGCAGCCCCTCAGGGATGGGGATTGGGACTAACTATGGCTACACCTTC,CASSPSGMGIGTNYGYTF
NA,TRBJ1-4,NA,TRBV28,TGTGCCAGTCGCCGGGCTGCTAATGAAAAACTGTTTTTT,CASRRAANEKLFF
NA,TRBJ2-7,TRBD1,TRBV19,TGTGCCAGTAGTGTCACAGGGGATCCCTCCTACGAGCAGTACTTC,CASSVTGDPSYEQYF
NA,TRBJ1-2,NA,TRBV29-1,TGCAGCGTTGAAAATCGGAACTATGGCTACACCTTC,CSVENRNYGYTF
NA,TRBJ2-7,TRBD2,TRBV11-2,TGTGCCAGCAGCTTGGCGCGGGCGGGGGGCCGACCGTTGGGCGAGCAGTACTTC,CASSLARAGGRPLGEQYF
once,TRBJ2-2,NA,TRBV24-1,TGTGCCACCAGTGATTTTAGCGGCAAGGGCCGGTTCACCGGGGAGCTGTTTTTT,CATSDFSGKGRFTGELFF
NA,TRBJ1-6,NA,TRBV2,TGTGCCAGCACCACAGGGTACACCCTCCACTTT,CASTTGYTLHF
NA,TRBJ1-5,TRBD1,TRBV28,TGTGCCAGCAGTCCGCCCCGACAGGGAGGTCAGCCCCAGCATTTT,CASSPPRQGGQPQHF
NA,TRBJ2-5,NA,TRBV9,TGTGCCAGCAGCGTATCCGGGGCTCGAGAGACCCAGTACTTC,CASSVSGARETQYF
NA,TRBJ1-1,NA,TRBV28,TGTGCCAGCAGTTTGGGACACAAGAACACTGAAGCTTTCTTT,CASSLGHKNTEAFF
once,TRBJ1-1,NA,TRBV5-5,TGTGCCAGCAGCTTATGGGGGAACACTGAAGCTTTCTTT,CASSLWGNTEAFF
NA,TRBJ1-6,NA,TRBV27,TGTGCCAGCAGCACCGGGACGGGAAATTCACCCCTCCACTTT,CASSTGTGNSPLHF
NA,TRBJ2-5,TRBD2,TRBV4-2,TGTGCCAGCAGCCACTCGAACCTAGCGGGGGTGGAGACCCAGTACTTC,CASSHSNLAGVETQYF
NA,TRBJ1-5,TRBD1,TRBV27,TGTGCCAGCAGTTTCAGACAGGGCCGTCAGCCCCAGCATTTT,CASSFRQGRQPQHF
NA,TRBJ2-3,TRBD1,TRBV5-1,TGCGCCAGCAGCTTAACCGGGACAGGGGGTTTAACAGATACGCAGTATTTT,CASSLTGTGGLTDTQYF
NA,TRBJ2-1,NA,TRBV5-1,TGCGCCAGCAGCTTGGCGCAGGGGTCCTACAATGAGCAGTTCTTC,CASSLAQGSYNEQFF
NA,TRBJ1-2,NA,TRBV19,TGTGCCAGTTACCGGATCGGAACACAGGGACCCTATGGCTACACCTTC,CASYRIGTQGPYGYTF
NA,TRBJ1-2,NA,TRBV7-2,TGTGCCAGCAGCTCGGGGGGCGCCTCGTCCCTCTATGGCTACACCTTC,CASSSGGASSLYGYTF
NA,TRBJ2-7,TRBD2,TRBV6-5,TGTGCCAGCACCGCGACTAGCGGGGGGACCTACGAGCAGTACTTC,CASTATSGGTYEQYF
NA,TRBJ1-1,TRBD1,TRBV4-2,TGTGCCAGCAGCCAAGATGCAGGGACAGCGAGCACTGAAGCTTTCTTT,CASSQDAGTASTEAFF
NA,TRBJ1-2,NA,TRBV2,TGTGCCAGCCCACATACAGGGTTAGGCTACACCTTC,CASPHTGLGYTF
NA,TRBJ1-5,NA,TRBV5-1,TGCGCCGCTGAATGTACGATCAGGGGAAATCAGCCCCAGCATTTT,CAAECTIRGNQPQHF
NA,TRBJ1-2,NA,TRBV6-1,TGTGCCAGCAGTGAACTGAGGGCCCGCTATGGCTACACCTTC,CASSELRARYGYTF
NA,TRBJ2-1,TRBD2,TRBV9,TGTGCCAGCAGCGTAGTAGCCAGCGGGGGCTCCTACAATGAGCAGTTCTTC,CASSVVASGGSYNEQFF
NA,TRBJ1-4,NA,TRBV2,TGTGCCAGCAGTGAAGCGGGGACGTGGAATGAAAAACTGTTTTTT,CASSEAGTWNEKLFF
NA,TRBJ1-5,NA,TRBV7-9,TGTGCCAGCAGCTTAGTGGGGATAAATCAGCCCCAGCATTTT,CASSLVGINQPQHF
NA,TRBJ1-4,NA,TRBV2,TGTGCCAGCAGGTATCGTCTTGTGGAGGGGACTAATGAAAAACTGTTTTTT,CASRYRLVEGTNEKLFF
NA,TRBJ1-5,TRBD1,TRBV19,TGTGCCAGTAGATTAGACAGGGGTGGCAATCAGCCCCAGCATTTT,CASRLDRGGNQPQHF
NA,TRBJ1-1,TRBD1,TRBV7-2,TGTGCGACATCCGGGACAGGGCGGACTGAAGCTTTCTTT,CATSGTGRTEAFF
NA,TRBJ1-2,NA,TRBV9,TGTGCCAGCAGCGTCCAGGGTTCCATTGGCTACACCTTC,CASSVQGSIGYTF